These T cell receptor beta chains were read from a single sample in a study of blood T cell repertoires in COVID-19. The method was immunoSEQ multiplex PCR; TCRdb's version includes in-frame clones alone and lacks a portion of them. The sample lists under 200,000 clones, 70% to 90% occurring once. The sample consisted of peripheral blood. The source of these receptors is a woman between 65 and 79 years old with acute or convalescent COVID-19. Both conserved end residues are part of each CDR3. The D gene is left open where the match is weak. Not every row has a clone size; where given, it reads once, few, many or a size class.

J gene: TRBJ1-4; V gene: TRBV5-5; clone size: .; D gene: .; CDR3 DNA: TGTGCCAGCAGCTTTGGGGGCGACGCAGAAAAACTGTTTTTT; CDR3 protein: CASSFGGDAEKLFF
J gene: TRBJ2-7; V gene: TRBV7-2; clone size: few; D gene: .; CDR3 DNA: TGTGCCAGCAGCTTAGCCACAGCATCTTCCTACGAGCAGTACTTC; CDR3 protein: CASSLATASSYEQYF
J gene: TRBJ1-3; V gene: TRBV19; clone size: .; D gene: .; CDR3 DNA: TGTGCCAGTAGTATTTCGGCCGGCCGGAGCTCTGGAAACACCATATATTTT; CDR3 protein: CASSISAGRSSGNTIYF
J gene: TRBJ2-5; V gene: TRBV7-2; clone size: .; D gene: TRBD2; CDR3 DNA: TGTGCCAGCAGCTTAGAACTAGCGGGGGGCCCGGGGGAGACCCAGTACTTC; CDR3 protein: CASSLELAGGPGETQYF
J gene: TRBJ1-3; V gene: TRBV9; clone size: .; D gene: TRBD1; CDR3 DNA: TGTGCCAGCAGCGAGAGGGGGACAGGGTATGGAAACACCATATATTTT; CDR3 protein: CASSERGTGYGNTIYF
J gene: TRBJ2-1; V gene: TRBV6-5; clone size: once; D gene: TRBD1; CDR3 DNA: TGTGCCAGCAGTCGACAGGGGTCCTACAATGAGCAGTTCTTC; CDR3 protein: CASSRQGSYNEQFF
J gene: TRBJ1-3; V gene: TRBV6-5; clone size: .; D gene: .; CDR3 DNA: TGTGCCAGCAGCCTCTACTCTGGAAACACCATATATTTT; CDR3 protein: CASSLYSGNTIYF
J gene: TRBJ1-1; V gene: TRBV7-8; clone size: .; D gene: .; CDR3 DNA: TGTGCCAGCAGCCGACAAGGGGCCGCTTATCGGGACACTGAAGCTTTCTTT; CDR3 protein: CASSRQGAAYRDTEAFF
J gene: TRBJ1-1; V gene: TRBV30; clone size: .; D gene: .; CDR3 DNA: TGTGCCTGGAGTGTTCAACAAAACACTGAAGCTTTCTTT; CDR3 protein: CAWSVQQNTEAFF
J gene: TRBJ2-3; V gene: TRBV6-1; clone size: .; D gene: .; CDR3 DNA: TGTGCCAGCAGTGAAGTCAGGGGGGTGGATACGCAGTATTTT; CDR3 protein: CASSEVRGVDTQYF
J gene: TRBJ1-2; V gene: TRBV6-5; clone size: few; D gene: TRBD1; CDR3 DNA: TGTGCCAGCCACGGGACAGGGGGTGGCTACACCTTC; CDR3 protein: CASHGTGGGYTF
J gene: TRBJ2-1; V gene: TRBV7-2; clone size: .; D gene: TRBD1; CDR3 DNA: TGTGCCAGCAGGGAGGACAGGGGCCAATACAATGAGCAGTTCTTC; CDR3 protein: CASREDRGQYNEQFF
J gene: TRBJ1-1; V gene: TRBV18; clone size: .; D gene: .; CDR3 DNA: TGTGCCAGCTCACTGTATATAGGGAGGCCCACTGAAGCTTTCTTT; CDR3 protein: CASSLYIGRPTEAFF
J gene: TRBJ1-1; V gene: TRBV20-1; clone size: .; D gene: .; CDR3 DNA: TGCAGTGCTGAGATTCAGGTTGAAGCTTTCTTT; CDR3 protein: CSAEIQVEAFF
J gene: TRBJ1-2; V gene: TRBV19; clone size: .; D gene: .; CDR3 DNA: TGTGCCAGTAGTATGGCCGGGACATCCTATGGCTACACCTTC; CDR3 protein: CASSMAGTSYGYTF